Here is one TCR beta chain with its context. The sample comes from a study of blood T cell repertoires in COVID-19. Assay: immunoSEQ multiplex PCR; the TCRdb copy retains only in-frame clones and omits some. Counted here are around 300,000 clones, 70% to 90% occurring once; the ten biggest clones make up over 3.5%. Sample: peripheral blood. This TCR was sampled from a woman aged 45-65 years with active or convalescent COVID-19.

Here the CDR3 reads CASSPPDRGLSGELFF. In nucleotides, the CDR3 is TGTGCCAGCTCACCCCCGGACAGGGGGCTCAGCGGGGAGCTGTTTTTT. The chain is built from TRBV18 and TRBJ2-2; 11 nucleotides line up with TRBD1. Trimming removed 3 bases from V and 7 bases from J; junction bases left unmatched: 7. Per the germline V gene, CDR1 is KGHSH and CDR2 is LQKENI. This CDR3 region has 16 residues.